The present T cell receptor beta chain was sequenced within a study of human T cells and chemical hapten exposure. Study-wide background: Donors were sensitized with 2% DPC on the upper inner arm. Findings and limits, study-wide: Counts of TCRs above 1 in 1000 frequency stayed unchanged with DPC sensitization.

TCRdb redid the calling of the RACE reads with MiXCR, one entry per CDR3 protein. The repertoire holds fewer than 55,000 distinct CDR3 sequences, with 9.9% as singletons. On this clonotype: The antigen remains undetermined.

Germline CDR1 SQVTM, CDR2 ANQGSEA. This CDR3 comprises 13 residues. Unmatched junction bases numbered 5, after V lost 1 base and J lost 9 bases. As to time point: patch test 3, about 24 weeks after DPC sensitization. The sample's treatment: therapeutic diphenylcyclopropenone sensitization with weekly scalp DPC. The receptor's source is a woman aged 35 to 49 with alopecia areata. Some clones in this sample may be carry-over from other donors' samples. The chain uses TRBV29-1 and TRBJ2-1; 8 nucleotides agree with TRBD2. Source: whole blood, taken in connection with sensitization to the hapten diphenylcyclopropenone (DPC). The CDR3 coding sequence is TGCAGCGTTGAAGCGGGGGGGCCCAGTGAGCAGTTCTTC. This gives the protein CSVEAGGPSEQFF.